The rows below give T cell receptor beta chains drawn from one sample of a study of shared clonotypes between healthy human individuals. Produced via immunoSEQ multiplex PCR; TCRdb's table is partial and in-frame only. The sample gives under 1,100,000 clones, approximately 80% of which show up once; roughly 0.65% is in the top ten. The sequenced material came from memory CD4+ T cells from PBMCs. Source of these receptors: a man younger than 35 in good health. Some clones in this sample may be carry-over from other donors' samples. The CDR3 runs from the conserved cysteine through the conserved F or W. D genes are given only for firm matches. Only some rows state a clone size, as once, few, many or a class for expanded clones.

clone_size	j_call	v_call	d_call	cdr3_nt	cdr3_aa
.	TRBJ1-2	TRBV5-1	.	TGCGCCAGCAGCCTGGCCGGGGGAAGAGATGGCTACACCTTC	CASSLAGGRDGYTF
.	TRBJ2-1	TRBV27	.	TGTGCCAGCAGTTTATATACGGACCTAGGTCGGAATGAGCAGTTCTTC	CASSLYTDLGRNEQFF
few	TRBJ1-2	TRBV6-5	.	TGTGCCAGCAGTTACGTGGCAGGGAGTGGCTACACCTTC	CASSYVAGSGYTF
.	TRBJ2-1	TRBV7-2	.	TGTGCCAGCAGCTTCGGAATAGACAATGAGCAGTTCTTC	CASSFGIDNEQFF
.	TRBJ2-1	TRBV11-1	.	TGTGCCAGCAGCTTACGGAGAGACAATGAGCAGTTCTTC	CASSLRRDNEQFF
once	TRBJ1-1	TRBV19	.	TGTGCCACGAGAGGGGGGGTTCTGAACACTGAAGCTTTCTTT	CATRGGVLNTEAFF
few	TRBJ1-1	TRBV2	.	TGTGCCAGCAGTGCAGGGATGAACACTGAAGCTTTCTTT	CASSAGMNTEAFF
.	TRBJ2-3	TRBV21-1	.	TGTGCCAGCAGCAAGTCCAGGGCTGCAGATACGCAGTATTTT	CASSKSRAADTQYF
few	TRBJ2-7	TRBV11-2	.	TGTGCCAGCAGCTCAACAGGGAGCCGTGGAGAGCAGTACTTC	CASSSTGSRGEQYF
.	TRBJ1-2	TRBV2	.	TGTGCCAGCACCCGAGAATATGGCTACACCTTC	CASTREYGYTF
.	TRBJ1-5	TRBV6-7	.	TGTGCCAGCAGTCCCCCTCGGGGTCGGTACGGGGTCGGGAATCAGCCCCAGCATTTT	CASSPPRGRYGVGNQPQHF
few	TRBJ1-1	TRBV28	TRBD1	TGTGCCAGCAGACGGACAGGGACCACTGAAGCTTTCTTT	CASRRTGTTEAFF
.	TRBJ2-3	TRBV5-4	.	TGTGCCAGCAGCTTGGCCAAGGGGGGAGATACGCAGTATTTT	CASSLAKGGDTQYF
.	TRBJ2-7	TRBV9	.	TGTGCCAGCAGCGTAAGCTTGGAGTTTTCGGGCGAGCAGTACTTC	CASSVSLEFSGEQYF
.	TRBJ2-2	TRBV11-1	.	TGTGCCAGCAGCTTAGCGCGGCTTGCGAACACCGGGGAGCTGTTTTTT	CASSLARLANTGELFF
.	TRBJ2-7	TRBV10-3	.	TGTGCCACCTCTAAGGGAGACAGTACCTACGAGCAGTACTTC	CATSKGDSTYEQYF
.	TRBJ2-3	TRBV28	TRBD2	TGTGCCAGCAGCTCCGGGACTAGCGGGAGGGCCTGGGATACGCAGTATTTT	CASSSGTSGRAWDTQYF
.	TRBJ2-3	TRBV2	.	TGTGCCAGCAGTGAAATCCACCCGAACACAGATACGCAGTATTTT	CASSEIHPNTDTQYF
.	TRBJ2-7	TRBV6-1	.	TGTGCCAGCACCGGACACTCCTACGAGCAGTACTTC	CASTGHSYEQYF
.	TRBJ2-3	TRBV6-5	TRBD2	TGTGCCAGCAGTTACGGGGGCGGGGGGAGCACAGATACGCAGTATTTT	CASSYGGGGSTDTQYF
.	TRBJ2-1	TRBV11-2	.	TGTGCCAGCAGCTTATTTGGCCTTAGGAGGGTTAGGGACAATGAGCAGTTCTTC	CASSLFGLRRVRDNEQFF
.	TRBJ2-3	TRBV21-1	.	TGTGCCAGCAGCAAAGATTTTACAGGGTGGTGCACAGATACGCAGTATTTT	CASSKDFTGWCTDTQYF
.	TRBJ1-1	TRBV28	.	TGTGCCAGCAGGGCCGCCGGGGGGAACACTGAAGCTTTCTTT	CASRAAGGNTEAFF
.	TRBJ2-7	TRBV7-2	TRBD1	TGTGCCAGCCTTCGACAGGGCGGATACGAGCAGTACTTC	CASLRQGGYEQYF
few	TRBJ1-4	TRBV6-6	.	TGTGCCAGCAGTTACGGGCGGTACGGTAATGAAAAACTGTTTTTT	CASSYGRYGNEKLFF
.	TRBJ2-7	TRBV5-1	.	TGCGCCAGCAGCTTGTCGGGCAGGGCCAACGAGCAGTACTTC	CASSLSGRANEQYF
.	TRBJ1-1	TRBV21-1	.	TGTGCCACCGGCGGGGCGGGGAACACTGAAGCTTTCTTT	CATGGAGNTEAFF
.	TRBJ2-3	TRBV7-6	TRBD2	TGTGCCAGCAGCGCCAGCGGGAGGGAAAGTGGGCAGTATTTT	CASSASGRESGQYF
.	TRBJ2-3	TRBV27	TRBD2	TGTGCCAGCAGTCCTAGCGGGGGCAGCACAGATACGCAGTATTTT	CASSPSGGSTDTQYF
.	TRBJ1-3	TRBV11-3	.	TGTGCCAGCAGCTTGTCGGGGGCCGGAAACACCATATATTTT	CASSLSGAGNTIYF
few	TRBJ2-5	TRBV28	.	TGTGCCAGCAGTAGCGGAAAAGGGACCCAGTACTTC	CASSSGKGTQYF
.	TRBJ1-5	TRBV5-1	.	TGCGCCAGCAGCTGGGGGGCAGGCCCTAATCAGCCCCAGCATTTT	CASSWGAGPNQPQHF
.	TRBJ2-7	TRBV11-2	.	TGTGCCAGCAGCCCCTTCAGTAGCTCCTACGAGCAGTACTTC	CASSPFSSSYEQYF
.	TRBJ2-7	TRBV10-2	TRBD2	TGCGCCAGCAGGCTAGCGGGAGCAACCTACGAGCAGTACTTC	CASRLAGATYEQYF